A single sample is the source of the 17 T cell receptor beta chains below, sequenced in a study of T cells after yellow fever vaccination. TCRdb re-analysed the 5' RACE reads in MiXCR, keeping a single row per CDR3 protein. The table lists under 150,000 distinct CDR3 sequences, 7.7% of them singletons. The source was CD4+ T cells sorted from PBMCs, collected 5 days after the yellow fever booster vaccination. Receptors were obtained from a man aged 30 to 39 who received the YFV17D yellow fever vaccine.

This clonotype was detected many times. CDR3 residues: CASSLGRDGQPQHF. CDR3 nucleotide sequence: TGTGCCAGCAGCTTAGGCAGGGATGGTCAGCCCCAGCATTTT. The chain has TRBV7-2 and TRBJ1-5; tentative D call: TRBD1 (5 bases). The CDR3 is made up of 14 amino acids. Trimming shortened V by 1 base and J by 6 bases, and 10 bases separated the two germline ends. Germline V lookup: CDR1 SGHTA, CDR2 FQGNSA. The full variable domain, in which reference TRBV7-2 and TRBJ1-5 provide the parts outside the CDR3, is GAGVSQSPSNKVTEKGKDVELRCDPISGHTALYWYRQSLGQGLEFLIYFQGNSAPDKSGLPSDRFSAERTGGSVSTLTIQRTQQEDSAVYLCASSLGRDGQPQHFGDGTRLSIL.

Ten or more counts support this clonotype. The chain is built from TRBV5-1 and TRBJ2-7; D might be TRBD2 (6 bases). V lost 5 bases, J lost 0 bases, and 21 bases lay in between. Germline CDR1 SGHRS, CDR2 YFSETQ. This CDR3 contains 17 residues. The CDR3 spells CASRTDGGSSISYEQYF. The CDR3 DNA reads as TGCGCCAGCAGGACGGACGGAGGGTCTTCGATCTCCTACGAGCAGTACTTC. The full variable domain, completed using reference TRBV5-1 and TRBJ2-7, is KAGVTQTPRYLIKTRGQQVTLSCSPISGHRSVSWYQQTPGQGLQFLFEYFSETQRNKGNFPGRFSGRQFSNSRSEMNVSTLELGDSALYLCASRTDGGSSISYEQYFGPGTRLTVT.

The table lists this clonotype with many counts. The CDR3 DNA sequence: TGTGCCACCGCCGGAGGCACGAACACCGGGGAGCTGTTTTTT. Translated, it gives CATAGGTNTGELFF. This chain links TRBV28 with TRBJ2-2; the D gene is possibly TRBD2 (5 bases). Per the germline V gene, CDR1 is MDHEN and CDR2 is SYDVKM. This CDR3 contains 14 residues. Between the trimmed V and J ends, which lost 10 bases and 0 bases, there was a span of 12 bases.

This clonotype has ten or more counts. The chain carries TRBV9 and TRBJ2-1, with D unclear. From germline, CDR1 is SGDLS and CDR2 YYNGEE. The CDR3 has 13 amino acids. Between the trimmed V and J ends, which lost 0 bases and 3 bases, there was a span of 4 bases. The CDR3 DNA reads as TGTGCCAGCAGCGTAGACAGCTACAATGAGCAGTTCTTC. It encodes CASSVDSYNEQFF. The whole variable domain, filled in from reference TRBV9 and TRBJ2-1, reads DSGVTQTPKHLITATGQRVTLRCSPRSGDLSVYWYQQSLDQGLQFLIQYYNGEERAKGNILERFSAQQFPDLHSELNLSSLELGDSALYFCASSVDSYNEQFFGPGTRLTVL.

This clonotype was observed a few times. The chain uses TRBV3-1 and TRBJ1-2; TRBD1 agrees at 7 bases. The CDR3 sequence is 13 residues long. With V trimmed by 4 bases and J by 6 bases, 5 bases remained unmatched. The V gene's germline CDR1 is LGHDT and CDR2 YNNKEL (reference sequence). The chain's CDR3 is CASSLTGEHGYTF. The CDR3 nucleotides read TGTGCCAGCAGCCTAACAGGGGAGCATGGCTACACCTTC. The full variable domain, completed using reference TRBV3-1 and TRBJ1-2, is DTAVSQTPKYLVTQMGNDKSIKCEQNLGHDTMYWYKQDSKKFLKIMFSYNNKELIINETVPNRFSPKSPDKAHLNLHINSLELGDSAVYFCASSLTGEHGYTFGSGTRLTVV.

This clonotype was seen a handful of times. V gene TRBV27 combines with J gene TRBJ2-5; weak D call: TRBD2 (6 bases). Germline-derived CDR1 and CDR2 are MNHEY and SMNVEV (reference sequence). Trimming took off 5 bases at V and 5 bases at J, with 12 bases between the two ends. This CDR3 is built from 13 residues. DNA for the CDR3: TGTGCCAGCAGTCCCGGACTATTTGAGACCCAGTACTTC. Protein sequence: CASSPGLFETQYF.

There are many counts of this clonotype. The CDR3 nucleotides read TGTGCCAGCAGCTTAGTAAGGGGGGCCGGCTACGAGCAGTACTTC. Its translation: CASSLVRGAGYEQYF. The genes are TRBV7-2 and TRBJ2-7, with D perhaps given as TRBD1 or TRBD2 (6 bases each). The CDR3 length is 15 residues. V lost 1 base and J lost 3, with 13 bases in between. Germline-derived CDR1 and CDR2 are SGHTA and FQGNSA.

Ten or more counts support this clonotype. This chain joins TRBV7-3 and TRBJ2-3, with D tentatively TRBD2 (6 bases). Trimming took 0 bases from V and 1 from J, leaving 17 bases between them. Germline CDR1 and CDR2: SGHTA and FQGTGA. CDR3 length: 18 amino acids. For the CDR3, the DNA is TGTGCCAGCAGCTTAACGTGGAGGGGCGGACCCGGCACAGATACGCAGTATTTT. Its protein is CASSLTWRGGPGTDTQYF.

The table lists this clonotype with a few counts. The rearrangement uses TRBV5-4 and TRBJ2-5; D perhaps matches TRBD2 (5 bases). Germline V CDR1 and CDR2: SGHNT, YYREEE (reference sequence). The CDR3 totals 16 residues. The ends were cut back, 1 base at V and 2 bases at J, with 15 bases in the middle. CDR3 residues: CASSLNKGAGQETQYF. DNA of the CDR3: TGTGCCAGCAGCTTGAATAAGGGAGCCGGGCAAGAGACCCAGTACTTC.

There are a few counts of this clonotype. The chain employs TRBV5-1 and TRBJ1-2; unclear D gene. The CDR3 is 13 residues long. Germline CDR1 is SGHRS and CDR2 is YFSETQ. Trimming removed 6 bases from V and 8 bases from J, with 17 bases in between. For the CDR3, the DNA is TGCGCCAGCAACCTAGGAGGCGTTGAGGGCTACACCTTC. This encodes CASNLGGVEGYTF.

This rearrangement joins TRBV5-1 to TRBJ2-4; D perhaps matches TRBD2 (7 bases). The V end was cut by 2 bases, the J end by 5 bases, with 8 bases between. Germline-derived CDR1 and CDR2 are SGHRS and YFSETQ. This CDR3 has 13 amino acids. DNA of the CDR3: TGCGCCAGCAGCTTAGGGGGGGAAAACATTCAGTACTTC. It codes for CASSLGGENIQYF.

This clonotype was found many times. V usage is TRBV18 and J usage is TRBJ2-7, with a possible D match to TRBD2 (6 bases). CDR1 and CDR2 from the germline V gene are KGHSH and LQKENI. CDR3 length: 14 residues. The V end lost 2 bases, the J end lost 2 bases, and 10 bases lay between the germline ends. The CDR3 DNA follows: TGTGCCAGCTCACCAGAACTAGCTACCTACGAGCAGTACTTC. Translated, it gives CASSPELATYEQYF.

This clonotype has a handful of counts. V usage is TRBV30 and J usage is TRBJ1-6; D not certain. V lost 3 bases to trimming and J lost 8 bases, with 14 bases between them. This CDR3 has 14 residues. Per germline, CDR1 GTSNPN and CDR2 SVGIG (reference sequence). The chain's CDR3 is CAWRPIRNHSPLHF. The CDR3 DNA follows: TGTGCCTGGAGACCCATTCGGAACCATTCACCCCTCCACTTT.

This clonotype appeared many times. The chain employs TRBV20-1 and TRBJ2-1; perhaps TRBD2 as D (5 bases). Trimming stripped 5 bases from V and 9 bases from J, with 11 bases between. The CDR3 runs 11 residues. Germline-derived CDR1 and CDR2 are DFQATT and SNEGSKA (reference sequence). CDR3 loop: CSASDRGEQFF. The CDR3, as DNA: TGCAGTGCTTCCGACCGGGGTGAGCAGTTCTTC.

Note on this clonotype: This may arise from a read error, as a much more abundant clone is one base away. The chain carries TRBV6-1 and TRBJ2-1; D might be TRBD2 (5 bases). The CDR3 loop spans 13 amino acids. Trimming removed 10 bases at V and 3 bases at J, with 13 bases between. CDR1 is MNHNS and CDR2 is SASEGT in the germline V gene. CDR3 nucleotide sequence: TGTGCCAACAGATCCGGACTCTACAATGAGCAGTTCTTC. This encodes CANRSGLYNEQFF.

This clonotype was seen many times. The gene calls are TRBV5-6 and TRBJ2-1; 13 nucleotides line up with TRBD2. Germline lookup yields CDR1 SGHDT and CDR2 YYEEEE. CDR3 length: 16 amino acids. The junction had 5 bases not matched to a gene; V was cut back by 5 bases and J by 3 bases. The CDR3: CASSRTSGSVYNEQFF. The CDR3 nucleotides read TGTGCCAGCAGTCGGACTAGCGGGAGCGTCTACAATGAGCAGTTCTTC.

This clonotype was seen ten or more times. The chain has TRBV5-1 and TRBJ2-1; possibly TRBD2 for D (5 bases). The CDR3 sequence is 15 residues long. In germline, CDR1 is SGHRS, CDR2 YFSETQ. V lost 4 bases and J 0 bases, leaving 11 bases between the germline ends. The chain's CDR3 is CASSKAASSYNEQFF. CDR3 nucleotides: TGCGCCAGCAGCAAAGCGGCCAGCTCCTACAATGAGCAGTTCTTC.